Listed below are T cell receptor beta chains from one sample, sequenced in a study of cytomegalovirus exposure and HLA in healthy donors. The protocol was immunoSEQ multiplex PCR, while the TCRdb copy is restricted to in-frame clones and leaves out a portion. The data contain around 170,000 clones, more than 80% of them seen just once; the ten biggest clones take up roughly 2.6%. Sequences were obtained from PBMCs. The origin of the receptors is a woman between 45 and 60 years old in good health and CMV-seropositive. Both conserved end residues are part of each CDR3. Fields, in order: clone size, D gene, V gene, J gene, CDR3 protein, CDR3 DNA. D genes are given only for firm matches. Clone size appears in some rows only: once, few, many, or a class for an expanded clone.

clone_size: once
d_call: TRBD1
v_call: TRBV11-2
j_call: TRBJ1-1
cdr3_aa: CASSSQGDTEAFF
cdr3_nt: TGTGCCAGCAGCTCTCAGGGGGACACTGAAGCTTTCTTT

clone_size: -
d_call: TRBD2
v_call: TRBV5-4
j_call: TRBJ2-1
cdr3_aa: CASSLVAGPFNEQFF
cdr3_nt: TGTGCCAGCAGCTTGGTAGCGGGGCCATTTAATGAGCAGTTCTTC

clone_size: -
d_call: TRBD2
v_call: TRBV9
j_call: TRBJ2-1
cdr3_aa: CASSVEGLAGSSYNEQFF
cdr3_nt: TGTGCCAGCAGCGTAGAGGGACTAGCGGGGAGCTCCTACAATGAGCAGTTCTTC

clone_size: -
d_call: -
v_call: TRBV6-6
j_call: TRBJ2-7
cdr3_aa: CASSYFFRGWAYEQYF
cdr3_nt: TGTGCCAGCAGTTACTTCTTTCGGGGGTGGGCTTACGAGCAGTACTTC

clone_size: -
d_call: TRBD1
v_call: TRBV5-1
j_call: TRBJ2-7
cdr3_aa: CASSLGGQGTQQYF
cdr3_nt: TGCGCCAGCAGCCTGGGGGGACAGGGCACTCAGCAGTACTTC

clone_size: -
d_call: -
v_call: TRBV6-5
j_call: TRBJ1-2
cdr3_aa: CASSRGGGNGYGYTF
cdr3_nt: TGTGCCAGCAGTCGCGGGGGAGGGAACGGCTATGGCTACACCTTC

clone_size: -
d_call: -
v_call: TRBV9
j_call: TRBJ1-3
cdr3_aa: CASSVSGLGNTIYF
cdr3_nt: TGTGCCAGCAGCGTCTCCGGTCTTGGAAACACCATATATTTT

clone_size: once
d_call: -
v_call: TRBV6-6
j_call: TRBJ1-3
cdr3_aa: CASSLTDYSGNTIYF
cdr3_nt: TGTGCCAGCAGTTTAACAGATTACTCTGGAAACACCATATATTTT

clone_size: -
d_call: -
v_call: TRBV7-6
j_call: TRBJ2-4
cdr3_aa: CASSFRGDIQYF
cdr3_nt: TGTGCCAGCAGCTTCAGGGGAGACATTCAGTACTTC

clone_size: -
d_call: -
v_call: TRBV6-5
j_call: TRBJ2-3
cdr3_aa: CASNKGPTDTQYF
cdr3_nt: TGTGCCAGCAATAAGGGGCCCACAGATACGCAGTATTTT